These 8 T cell receptor beta chains originate from one sample sequenced in a study of shared clonotypes between healthy human individuals. Using immunoSEQ multiplex PCR, the repertoire was profiled, and TCRdb retains in-frame clones only, with some absent. The table has around 2.1 million clones, approximately 94% seen once. Sequencing used naive CD4+ T cells sorted from blood. Indicated subset: CD45RA+ positively selected. All receptors derive from a man in his late teens or twenties in good health.

The gene calls are TRBV7-6 and TRBJ2-7; a possible D gene is TRBD2 (5 bases). CDR3 length: 13 residues. Trimming removed 2 bases at V and 2 bases at J, with 7 bases between. The V gene's germline CDR1 is SGHVS and CDR2 FNYEAQ. CDR3 DNA: TGTGCCAGCAGCTTAAACGGGGCCTACGAGCAGTACTTC. The encoded protein is CASSLNGAYEQYF.

This clone has only one observation. This sequence joins TRBV7-6 and TRBJ1-4; 8 bases match TRBD1. Germline-derived CDR1 and CDR2 are SGHVS and FNYEAQ. V was pared by 4 bases and J by 8 bases, with 6 bases of the junction left unmatched. This CDR3 is built from 14 residues. DNA of the CDR3: TGTGCCAGCAGCTCGCGGACAGGGCGGGAAAAACTGTTTTTT. Encoded protein: CASSSRTGREKLFF. The full variable domain, in which reference TRBV7-6 and TRBJ1-4 provide the parts outside the CDR3, is GAGVSQSPRYKVTKRGQDVALRCDPISGHVSLYWYRQALGQGPEFLTYFNYEAQQDKSGLPNDRFSAERPEGSISTLTIQRTEQRDSAMYRCASSSRTGREKLFFGSGTQLSVL.

J is TRBJ2-1 and V is TRBV4-1; 7 bases fit TRBD1. Germline CDR1 is MGHRA and CDR2 is YSYEKL. The CDR3 has 14 amino acids. J was trimmed by 6 bases and V by 5 bases; bases with no gene match: 7. CDR3 coding DNA: TGCGCCAGCAGCGTCCAGGGGGAAGTCAATGAGCAGTTCTTC. Translation gives CASSVQGEVNEQFF.

The V gene is TRBV4-3, the J gene TRBJ2-2, with 11 bases identical to TRBD2. This CDR3 region has 17 residues. The germline gives CDR1 LGHNA, CDR2 YSLEER. J gave up 7 bases and V 0 bases, and 7 bases lay outside the gene matches. The CDR3 nucleotides are TGCGCCAGCAGCCAAGATTGGGGTAGCGGGAGGGTCGGGGAGCTGTTTTTT. Protein product: CASSQDWGSGRVGELFF.

V gene TRBV7-8 combines with J gene TRBJ1-2, with a weak D call TRBD1 (6 bases). The V end lost 1 base, the J end lost 6 bases, and 21 bases lay between the germline ends. The CDR3 length is 17 residues. Per germline, CDR1 SGHVS and CDR2 FQNEAQ. This CDR3 reads CASSLGIGSRGSDGYTF. CDR3 DNA sequence: TGTGCCAGCAGCTTAGGGATAGGTAGCAGGGGCTCGGATGGCTACACCTTC.

The genes are TRBV30 and TRBJ1-3, with a tentative D call TRBD1 (5 bases). This CDR3 has 15 amino acids. Germline V gene data show CDR1 as GTSNPN and CDR2 as SVGIG (reference sequence). Trimming stripped 2 bases from V and 4 bases from J, with 15 bases between. The CDR3 region has the DNA TGTGCCTGGAGTCACCAGGGCCTGGGAGGAAACACCATATATTTT. It is translated as CAWSHQGLGGNTIYF. Filled out from reference TRBV30 and TRBJ1-3, the complete variable domain reads SQTIHQWPATLVQPVGSPLSLECTVEGTSNPNLYWYRQAAGRGLQLLFYSVGIGQISSEVPQNLSASRPQDRQFILSSKKLLLSDSGFYLCAWSHQGLGGNTIYFGEGSWLTVV.

The CDR3 protein is CASTDRDNEQFF. For the CDR3, the DNA is TGTGCCAGTACGGACAGGGACAATGAGCAGTTCTTC. The gene calls are TRBV28 and TRBJ2-1; 8 positions agree with TRBD1. CDR1 MDHEN and CDR2 SYDVKM come from the germline V gene. The ends lost 9 bases at V and 5 bases at J; junction bases unmatched: 3. The CDR3 runs 12 residues.

The CDR3 loop is CASSPGQGVETQYF. The DNA of the CDR3 is TGTGCCAGCAGCCCCGGACAGGGGGTAGAGACCCAGTACTTC. The gene calls are TRBV7-9 and TRBJ2-5; 10 bases are a match to TRBD1. CDR1 SEHNR and CDR2 FQNEAQ come from the germline V gene (reference sequence). CDR3 length: 14 residues. V was pared by 5 bases and J by 4 bases, with 4 bases of the junction left unmatched.